This T cell receptor beta chain was sequenced during a study of OX40 agonist ivuxolimab in advanced cancers. Context from the whole study: The costimulatory receptor OX40 (CD134) was targeted by ivuxolimab, a fully human IgG2 agonistic monoclonal antibody. Partial responses occurred in three dose-escalation patients, of whom one had hepatocellular carcinoma and two had cutaneous melanoma. Among the 50 to 55 dose-escalation patients, around 19 had hepatocellular carcinoma, roughly 15 melanoma, 9 renal cell carcinoma and 9 head and neck cancer. The paper covers the monotherapy dose-escalation part of the phase I ivuxolimab trial, which included N ≈ 57 patients. The purpose of peripheral TCRbeta sequencing was to test whether ivuxolimab changed TCR sequence diversity and led to clonal T-cell expansion. Intravenous ivuxolimab was administered to patients every 2 weeks at six dose levels: 0.01, 0.1, 0.3, 1.5, 3 and 10 mg/kg. A male proportion of roughly 85% and a mean age of roughly 58 years, ranging from about 23 to 90, were recorded for the dose-escalation cohort. Prior anti-PD-1, anti-PD-L1 or anti-CTLA-4 therapy was permitted, and 40% of dose-escalation patients had received checkpoint inhibitors. Summary of the overall study and its limitations: On average, CD8+ T cells showed more expanded clones than CD4+ T cells after ivuxolimab. At doses of 0.1 to 3.0 mg/kg, clonal expansion of both CD4+ and CD8+ T cells in blood was seen between baseline and week 6. The antigen specificity of the peripheral T cells that underwent clonal expansion was not determined. Low levels of normalized T-cell clonal expansion were also shown by some nonresponding patients. In the 0.1-3.0 mg/kg groups, partial responders had among the lowest normalized peripheral clonal expansion, particularly in CD8+ T cells.

A remark on this clone: Its antigen remains unidentified. Qualities for individual bases were not recorded, and no much larger clone is one base off.

The CDR1 and CDR2 encoded by the germline V gene (reference sequence) are MNHEY and SMNVEV. V has 3 bases trimmed and J has 2 bases trimmed; junction bases matching no gene number 5. From the cysteine up to the phenylalanine, the CDR3 has a length of 15 residues. Only CDR3 DNA is held: 45 bases, read in frame from base 1. Patients with a history of autoimmune disease or receiving systemic immunosuppression were excluded from the trial. Peripheral blood for TCR sequencing was collected from all dose cohorts at baseline, on cycle 4 day 1, and on cycle 7 day 1. Samples came from an open-label, multicenter, first-in-human phase I dose-escalation trial of ivuxolimab. Adults with locally advanced or metastatic head and neck squamous cell, hepatocellular, melanoma or renal cell carcinoma were enrolled in the trial. Before TCR sequencing, CD4+ T cells and CD8+ T cells from peripheral blood were sorted into separate populations.

For sequencing of the TCRbeta CDR3 region, genomic DNA was extracted from the sorted cells. The immunoSEQ Assay was used for sequencing of TCRbeta CDR3 regions. The table was pulled from immuneACCESS by TCRdb, which kept in-frame rearrangements only. Such tables lose some clones; where checked, under half of the loss comes from unresolved V genes, and the rest has no known cause. Across this sample there are about 70,000 clones, with approximately 86% seen only once. 2.5% to 3% of the sample comes from the top ten. This sequence originates from an adult with an advanced solid tumor such as melanoma, head and neck, liver or kidney cancer. The sample consisted of CD4+ or CD8+ T cells sorted from blood, taken in a trial of the OX40 agonist ivuxolimab. Here the chain combines TRBV27 and TRBJ2-3; TRBD1 lines up with 7 middle nucleotides. Read as DNA, the sequence is TGTGCCAGCAGTTTTAGGACAGGAGACACAGATACGCAGTATTTT. It translates to CASSFRTGDTDTQYF.